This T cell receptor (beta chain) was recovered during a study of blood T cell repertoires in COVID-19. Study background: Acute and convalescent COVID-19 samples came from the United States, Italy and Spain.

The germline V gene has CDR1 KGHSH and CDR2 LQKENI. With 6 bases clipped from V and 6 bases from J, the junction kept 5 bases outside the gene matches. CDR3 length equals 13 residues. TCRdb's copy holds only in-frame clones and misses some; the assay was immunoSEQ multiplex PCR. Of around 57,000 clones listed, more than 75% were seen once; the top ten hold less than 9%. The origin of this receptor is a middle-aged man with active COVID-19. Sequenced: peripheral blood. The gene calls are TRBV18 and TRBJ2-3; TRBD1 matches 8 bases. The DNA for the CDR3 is TGTGCCAGCTCCCGGACAGGGACCGATACGCAGTATTTT. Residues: CASSRTGTDTQYF.